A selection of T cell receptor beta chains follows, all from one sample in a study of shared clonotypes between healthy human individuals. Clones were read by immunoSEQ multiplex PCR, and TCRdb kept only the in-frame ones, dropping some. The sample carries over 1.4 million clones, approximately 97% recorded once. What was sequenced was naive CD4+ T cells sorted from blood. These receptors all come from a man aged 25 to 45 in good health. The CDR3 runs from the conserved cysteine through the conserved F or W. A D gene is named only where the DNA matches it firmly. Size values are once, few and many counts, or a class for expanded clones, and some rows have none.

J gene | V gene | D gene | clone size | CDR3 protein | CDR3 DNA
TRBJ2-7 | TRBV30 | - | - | CAWSVAGKSYEQYF | TGTGCCTGGAGTGTAGCCGGAAAATCCTACGAGCAGTACTTC
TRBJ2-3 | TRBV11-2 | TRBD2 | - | CASSLGASGRTRADTQYF | TGTGCCAGCAGCTTAGGCGCTAGCGGGAGGACCCGCGCAGATACGCAGTATTTT
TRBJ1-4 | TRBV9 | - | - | CASSPSGTTNEKLFF | TGTGCCAGCAGCCCTTCCGGGACAACTAATGAAAAACTGTTTTTT
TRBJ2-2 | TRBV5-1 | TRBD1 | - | CASSWGQGMPGELFF | TGCGCCAGCAGCTGGGGACAGGGCATGCCCGGGGAGCTGTTTTTT
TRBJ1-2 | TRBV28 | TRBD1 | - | CASGSGDRVRGYTF | TGTGCCAGCGGAAGCGGGGACAGGGTTCGTGGCTACACCTTC
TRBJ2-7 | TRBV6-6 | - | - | CASSFLSYEQYF | TGTGCCAGCAGTTTTCTCAGCTACGAGCAGTACTTC
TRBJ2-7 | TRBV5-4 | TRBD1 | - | CASSRTGGRYEQYF | TGTGCCAGCAGCCGGACAGGGGGCCGGTACGAGCAGTACTTC
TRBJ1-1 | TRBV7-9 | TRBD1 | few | CASSFGQENTEAFF | TGTGCCAGCAGCTTTGGACAGGAGAACACTGAAGCTTTCTTT
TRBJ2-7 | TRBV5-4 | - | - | CASSLDGGRLYEQYF | TGTGCCAGCAGCTTGGACGGGGGGCGTCTGTACGAGCAGTACTTC
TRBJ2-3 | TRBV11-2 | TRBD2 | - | CASSSQLAGGTDTQYF | TGTGCCAGCAGCTCTCAATTAGCGGGAGGAACAGATACGCAGTATTTT
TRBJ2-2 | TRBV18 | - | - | CASSPPKGQEMNTGELFF | TGTGCCAGCTCACCACCGAAGGGTCAGGAGATGAACACCGGGGAGCTGTTTTTT
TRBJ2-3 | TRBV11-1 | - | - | CASSRALSTDTQYF | TGTGCCAGCAGCCGGGCGTTGAGTACAGATACGCAGTATTTT
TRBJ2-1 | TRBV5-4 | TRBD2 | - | CASRQGGLVYNEQFF | TGTGCCAGCCGTCAAGGAGGACTAGTCTACAATGAGCAGTTCTTC
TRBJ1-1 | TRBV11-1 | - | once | CASSPLGRGWDTEAFF | TGTGCCAGCAGCCCTCTGGGGAGGGGATGGGACACTGAAGCTTTCTTT
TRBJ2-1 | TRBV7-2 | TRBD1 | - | CASSSWTGQFF | TGTGCCAGCAGCTCCTGGACAGGTCAGTTCTTC
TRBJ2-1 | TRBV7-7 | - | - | CAGEQARINEQFF | TGTGCCGGCGAGCAGGCAAGGATCAATGAGCAGTTCTTC
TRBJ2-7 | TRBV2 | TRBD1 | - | CASRQGTGTVPYEQYF | TGTGCCAGTAGGCAGGGAACCGGGACAGTACCCTACGAGCAGTACTTC
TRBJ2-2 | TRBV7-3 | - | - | CASSPQRTGELFF | TGTGCCAGCAGCCCACAGAGGACCGGGGAGCTGTTTTTT
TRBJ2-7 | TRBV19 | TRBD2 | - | CASKTSGLAGFGAYEQYF | TGTGCCAGTAAGACATCGGGACTAGCGGGGTTCGGGGCCTACGAGCAGTACTTC
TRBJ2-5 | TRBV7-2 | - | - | CASSLAGEGTQYF | TGTGCCAGCAGCTTAGCCGGAGAGGGGACCCAGTACTTC
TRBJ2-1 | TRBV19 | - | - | CASMPGPTYNEQFF | TGTGCCAGTATGCCGGGACCCACCTACAATGAGCAGTTCTTC
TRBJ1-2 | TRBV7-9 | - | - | CARKRDYGYTF | TGTGCCAGAAAAAGGGACTATGGCTACACCTTC
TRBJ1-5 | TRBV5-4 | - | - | CASSNRGGSNQPQHF | TGTGCCAGCAGCAATCGGGGGGGTAGCAATCAGCCCCAGCATTTT
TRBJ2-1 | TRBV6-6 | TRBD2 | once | CASSYVPSGVGNEQFF | TGTGCCAGCAGTTACGTCCCTAGCGGAGTGGGCAATGAGCAGTTCTTC
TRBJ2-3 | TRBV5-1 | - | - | CATSGIPTDTQYF | TGCGCCACTTCCGGGATCCCCACAGATACGCAGTATTTT
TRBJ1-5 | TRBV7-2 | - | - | CASSLDWVGQPQHF | TGTGCCAGCAGCCTAGACTGGGTCGGTCAGCCCCAGCATTTT
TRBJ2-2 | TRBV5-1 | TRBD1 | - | CASSLTGTGDLNTGELFF | TGCGCCAGCAGCTTGACCGGGACAGGGGACCTGAACACCGGGGAGCTGTTTTTT
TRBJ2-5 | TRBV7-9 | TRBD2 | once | CASSLGEAGVHF | TGTGCCAGCAGCCTGGGGGAGGCGGGAGTTCACTTC
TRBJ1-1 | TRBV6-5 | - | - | CASSGGMNTEAFF | TGTGCCAGCAGTGGTGGAATGAACACTGAAGCTTTCTTT
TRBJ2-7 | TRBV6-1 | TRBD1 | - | CASSERDRISYEQYF | TGTGCCAGCAGTGAACGGGACAGGATTTCATACGAGCAGTACTTC
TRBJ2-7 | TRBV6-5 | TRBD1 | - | CASRPLTGTEQYF | TGTGCCAGCAGACCACTGACAGGGACCGAGCAGTACTTC
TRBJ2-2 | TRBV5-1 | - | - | CASIPGNTGELFF | TGCGCCAGCATACCAGGGAACACCGGGGAGCTGTTTTTT
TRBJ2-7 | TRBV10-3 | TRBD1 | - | CAIATGTSEQYF | TGTGCCATCGCGACAGGGACGTCCGAGCAGTACTTC
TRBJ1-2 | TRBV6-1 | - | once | CASSGGVRGFDGYTF | TGTGCCAGCAGTGGGGGAGTACGGGGGTTTGATGGCTACACCTTC
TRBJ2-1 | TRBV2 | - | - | CASSEVELSFYEQFF | TGTGCCAGCAGTGAAGTCGAACTTTCCTTTTATGAGCAGTTCTTC
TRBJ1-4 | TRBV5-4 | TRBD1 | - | CASSLTGGVGEKLFF | TGTGCCAGCAGCCTGACAGGGGGCGTTGGTGAAAAACTGTTTTTT
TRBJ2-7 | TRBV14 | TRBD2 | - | CASSQELGRGLAYPYEQYF | TGTGCCAGCAGCCAAGAGTTGGGGAGGGGACTAGCCTACCCCTACGAGCAGTACTTC
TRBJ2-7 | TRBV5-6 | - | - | CASSLYGEIAYEQYF | TGTGCCAGCAGCTTGTATGGGGAAATTGCCTACGAGCAGTACTTC
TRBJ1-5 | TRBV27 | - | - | CASSPGLNINQPQHF | TGTGCCAGCAGTCCCGGACTTAACATCAATCAGCCCCAGCATTTT
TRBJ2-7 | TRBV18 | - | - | CASSLSGTYEQYF | TGTGCCAGCTCACTATCAGGGACCTACGAGCAGTACTTC
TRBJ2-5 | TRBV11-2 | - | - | CASSHGPFGETQYF | TGTGCCAGCAGCCACGGGCCTTTCGGGGAGACCCAGTACTTC
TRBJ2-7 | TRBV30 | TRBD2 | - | CAWSVLLAGGGGEQYF | TGTGCCTGGAGTGTTTTACTAGCGGGAGGTGGGGGAGAGCAGTACTTC
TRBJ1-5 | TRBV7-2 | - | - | CASNSQGGESQHF | TGTGCCAGCAATAGCCAGGGCGGGGAGTCCCAGCATTTT
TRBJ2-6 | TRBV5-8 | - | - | CASGWGISANVLTF | TGTGCCAGCGGTTGGGGTATTTCGGCCAACGTCCTGACTTTC
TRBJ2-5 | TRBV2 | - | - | CASSGPDQETQYF | TGTGCCAGCAGTGGCCCCGACCAAGAGACCCAGTACTTC
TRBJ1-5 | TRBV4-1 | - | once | CASSQGMGRNVNQPQHF | TGCGCCAGCAGCCAAGGAATGGGCCGTAATGTCAATCAGCCCCAGCATTTT
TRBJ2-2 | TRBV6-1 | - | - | CASSLSTGELFF | TGTGCCAGCTCCCTTTCCACCGGGGAGCTGTTTTTT
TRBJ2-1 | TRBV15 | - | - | CATSRGPRGGSYNEQFF | TGTGCCACCAGCAGAGGGCCCAGGGGAGGGTCCTACAATGAGCAGTTCTTC